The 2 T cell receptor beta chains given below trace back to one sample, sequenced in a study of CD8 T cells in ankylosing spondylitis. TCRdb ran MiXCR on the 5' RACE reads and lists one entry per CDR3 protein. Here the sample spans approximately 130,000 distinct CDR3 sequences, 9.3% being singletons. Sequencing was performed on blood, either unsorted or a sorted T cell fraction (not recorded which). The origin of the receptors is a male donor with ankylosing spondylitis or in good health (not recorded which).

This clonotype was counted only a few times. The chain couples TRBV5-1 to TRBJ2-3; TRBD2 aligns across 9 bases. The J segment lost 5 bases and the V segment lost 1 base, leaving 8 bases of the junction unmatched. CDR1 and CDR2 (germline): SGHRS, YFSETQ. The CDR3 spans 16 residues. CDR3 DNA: TGCGCCAGCAGCTTGTCTGGCGGGAGGGCCGGAGATACGCAGTATTTT. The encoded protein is CASSLSGGRAGDTQYF.

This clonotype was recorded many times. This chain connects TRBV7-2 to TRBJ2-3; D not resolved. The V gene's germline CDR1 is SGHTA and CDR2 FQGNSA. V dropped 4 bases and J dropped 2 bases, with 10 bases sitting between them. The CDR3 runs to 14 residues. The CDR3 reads CASSSLMNTDTQYF. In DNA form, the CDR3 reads TGTGCCAGCAGCTCCTTAATGAACACAGATACGCAGTATTTT.